This record concerns one T cell receptor beta chain sequence. Its target is not known. The CDR3 runs 13 residues. CDR1 MNHNS and CDR2 SASEGT come from the germline V gene. V was shortened by 3 bases and J by 10 bases, with 15 bases between the two germline ends. Healthy bone marrow donors made up the donors. This sample was taken from a study of cytomegalovirus exposure and HLA in healthy donors. PCR primers comprised 60 Vbeta and 13 Jbeta primers. TCRdb's copy holds only in-frame clones and misses some; the assay was immunoSEQ multiplex PCR. The sample lists 100,000 to 150,000 clones, 65% to 90% seen once, with 1.2% in the top ten. Findings of the study overall: Beyond CMV serostatus, there was no information to go on about immune exposure. TCR beta chain V- and J-gene trimming was linked, in a later analysis, to a missense variant in DCLRE1C. Later analysis reportedly placed an Asian-associated ancestry cluster below the roughly 690-donor mean in N-insertions.

The J gene is TRBJ1-1, the V gene TRBV6-1; D unclear. This TCR was recovered from a girl under 10 years old in good health and CMV-seronegative. Sequencing used PBMCs. CDR3 DNA sequence: TGTGCCAGCAGTGATCGCGATCCGCGCGTAGCTTTCTTT. Amino acid sequence: CASSDRDPRVAFF.